Listed below are T cell receptor beta chains from one sample, sequenced in a study of CD8 T cells in Susac syndrome. TCRdb fed the immunoSEQ multiplex PCR reads into MiXCR, producing one record per CDR3 protein. The table lists roughly 110,000 distinct CDR3 sequences, about nine tenths of them singletons. The sequenced material came from CD4+ T cells from PBMCs. All receptors come from a human donor in good health. The CDR3 runs from the conserved cysteine through the conserved F or W. The order of the fields is clone size, J gene, V gene, D gene, CDR3 protein, CDR3 DNA. A D gene is named only where the DNA matches it firmly. Only some rows state a clone size, as once, few, many or a class for expanded clones.

clone_size: -; j_call: TRBJ2-2; v_call: TRBV7-3; d_call: -; cdr3_aa: CASSLTISGELFF; cdr3_nt: TGTGCCAGCAGCTTAACTATTTCCGGGGAGCTGTTTTTT
clone_size: -; j_call: TRBJ2-5; v_call: TRBV5-6; d_call: -; cdr3_aa: CASSKEIQETQYF; cdr3_nt: TGTGCCAGCAGCAAGGAGATCCAAGAGACCCAGTACTTC
clone_size: once; j_call: TRBJ2-3; v_call: TRBV7-9; d_call: -; cdr3_aa: CASTRAAGGNTDTQYF; cdr3_nt: TGTGCCAGCACCCGGGCAGCCGGCGGGAACACAGATACGCAGTATTTT
clone_size: -; j_call: TRBJ2-1; v_call: TRBV7-9; d_call: -; cdr3_aa: CASSLPRGNEQFF; cdr3_nt: TGTGCCAGCAGCTTACCCAGGGGCAATGAGCAGTTCTTC
clone_size: -; j_call: TRBJ1-2; v_call: TRBV15; d_call: -; cdr3_aa: CATSGTRQDGGYGYTF; cdr3_nt: TGTGCCACCAGCGGGACCCGACAGGATGGTGGATATGGCTACACCTTC
clone_size: -; j_call: TRBJ2-7; v_call: TRBV7-9; d_call: -; cdr3_aa: CATTLSQGLLSEQYF; cdr3_nt: TGTGCCACCACCCTAAGTCAGGGACTGCTTTCCGAGCAGTACTTC
clone_size: -; j_call: TRBJ1-5; v_call: TRBV19; d_call: -; cdr3_aa: CASTQDLYSNQPQHF; cdr3_nt: TGTGCCAGTACCCAGGATCTTTATAGCAATCAGCCCCAGCATTTT
clone_size: -; j_call: TRBJ2-1; v_call: TRBV20-1; d_call: -; cdr3_aa: CSARGPAGEQFF; cdr3_nt: TGCAGTGCTAGGGGCCCGGCGGGTGAGCAGTTCTTC
clone_size: -; j_call: TRBJ1-2; v_call: TRBV4-3; d_call: -; cdr3_aa: CASSQGVSANYGYTF; cdr3_nt: TGCGCCAGCAGCCAAGGGGTTTCAGCTAACTATGGCTACACCTTC
clone_size: -; j_call: TRBJ2-1; v_call: TRBV4-1; d_call: TRBD2; cdr3_aa: CASSQGLTGLVANEQFF; cdr3_nt: TGCGCCAGCAGCCAAGGGCTGACCGGACTAGTCGCCAATGAGCAGTTCTTC
clone_size: -; j_call: TRBJ2-1; v_call: TRBV29-1; d_call: TRBD2; cdr3_aa: CSVRGESSYNEQFF; cdr3_nt: TGCAGCGTTCGGGGGGAGAGCTCCTACAATGAGCAGTTCTTC
clone_size: -; j_call: TRBJ2-3; v_call: TRBV7-2; d_call: -; cdr3_aa: CASSLDTDTQYF; cdr3_nt: TGTGCCAGCAGCTTAGACACAGATACGCAGTATTTT
clone_size: -; j_call: TRBJ2-7; v_call: TRBV7-2; d_call: -; cdr3_aa: CASSLENHREQYF; cdr3_nt: TGTGCCAGCAGCTTAGAAAACCACCGCGAGCAGTACTTC
clone_size: -; j_call: TRBJ2-7; v_call: TRBV9; d_call: -; cdr3_aa: CASSVGGAFSYEQYF; cdr3_nt: TGTGCCAGCAGCGTAGGAGGGGCTTTCTCCTACGAGCAGTACTTC
clone_size: -; j_call: TRBJ2-2; v_call: TRBV12-3/TRBV12-4; d_call: TRBD2; cdr3_aa: CASSFTGGTGELFF; cdr3_nt: TGTGCCAGCAGTTTTACGGGGGGCACCGGGGAGCTGTTTTTT
clone_size: -; j_call: TRBJ1-1; v_call: TRBV24-1; d_call: -; cdr3_aa: CATPELGTEAFF; cdr3_nt: TGTGCCACCCCAGAGTTGGGGACTGAAGCTTTCTTT
clone_size: -; j_call: TRBJ2-7; v_call: TRBV7-2; d_call: -; cdr3_aa: CASSLHSPYEQYF; cdr3_nt: TGTGCCAGCAGCTTACACAGCCCCTACGAGCAGTACTTC
clone_size: -; j_call: TRBJ1-1; v_call: TRBV7-9; d_call: -; cdr3_aa: CASSLGGMNTEAFF; cdr3_nt: TGTGCCAGCAGCTTGGGAGGGATGAACACTGAAGCTTTCTTT
clone_size: -; j_call: TRBJ1-1; v_call: TRBV5-1; d_call: -; cdr3_aa: CASRGQLNTEAFF; cdr3_nt: TGCGCCAGCAGGGGACAATTGAACACTGAAGCTTTCTTT
clone_size: -; j_call: TRBJ2-5; v_call: TRBV4-3; d_call: -; cdr3_aa: CASSHGTPQETQYF; cdr3_nt: TGCGCCAGCAGCCACGGGACACCTCAAGAGACCCAGTACTTC
clone_size: -; j_call: TRBJ2-7; v_call: TRBV29-1; d_call: -; cdr3_aa: CSVAHSSYEQYF; cdr3_nt: TGCAGCGTTGCCCACTCGTCCTACGAGCAGTACTTC
clone_size: -; j_call: TRBJ2-1; v_call: TRBV29-1; d_call: -; cdr3_aa: CSVASLTGSSYNEQFF; cdr3_nt: TGCAGCGTCGCCTCACTTACGGGGAGCTCCTACAATGAGCAGTTCTTC
clone_size: -; j_call: TRBJ2-7; v_call: TRBV7-2; d_call: TRBD2; cdr3_aa: CASSPGGFYEQYF; cdr3_nt: TGTGCCAGCAGCCCGGGGGGATTCTACGAGCAGTACTTC
clone_size: -; j_call: TRBJ2-2; v_call: TRBV5-1; d_call: -; cdr3_aa: CASGPGQLNTGELFF; cdr3_nt: TGCGCCAGTGGGCCAGGACAGCTGAACACCGGGGAGCTGTTTTTT
clone_size: -; j_call: TRBJ1-1; v_call: TRBV5-1; d_call: TRBD1; cdr3_aa: CASTPGTGVVNTEAFF; cdr3_nt: TGCGCCAGCACGCCCGGGACAGGGGTTGTGAACACTGAAGCTTTCTTT
clone_size: few; j_call: TRBJ2-7; v_call: TRBV12-3/TRBV12-4; d_call: -; cdr3_aa: CASSFSRGSYEQYF; cdr3_nt: TGTGCCAGCAGTTTTTCGCGGGGCTCCTACGAGCAGTACTTC
clone_size: once; j_call: TRBJ2-5; v_call: TRBV5-1; d_call: TRBD2; cdr3_aa: CASSLAAGVEETQYF; cdr3_nt: TGCGCCAGCAGCTTGGCGGCGGGAGTAGAAGAGACCCAGTACTTC
clone_size: -; j_call: TRBJ2-2; v_call: TRBV11-2; d_call: -; cdr3_aa: CASSSIPGELFF; cdr3_nt: TGTGCCAGCAGCTCTATCCCCGGGGAGCTGTTTTTT
clone_size: once; j_call: TRBJ2-5; v_call: TRBV20-1; d_call: TRBD2; cdr3_aa: CSASRLAGVRILETQYF; cdr3_nt: TGCAGTGCTAGTAGGCTAGCGGGAGTTCGAATCCTAGAGACCCAGTACTTC
clone_size: -; j_call: TRBJ2-2; v_call: TRBV5-1; d_call: -; cdr3_aa: CASSLGGVNTGELFF; cdr3_nt: TGCGCCAGCAGCTTGGGAGGAGTCAACACCGGGGAGCTGTTTTTT
clone_size: -; j_call: TRBJ2-5; v_call: TRBV7-2; d_call: -; cdr3_aa: CASSLNLGKTQYF; cdr3_nt: TGTGCCAGCAGCCTTAACCTCGGGAAGACCCAGTACTTC
clone_size: -; j_call: TRBJ2-1; v_call: TRBV5-1; d_call: -; cdr3_aa: CASSSGTAMGDNEQFF; cdr3_nt: TGCGCCAGCAGCTCGGGCACCGCCATGGGGGACAATGAGCAGTTCTTC
clone_size: once; j_call: TRBJ2-3; v_call: TRBV5-1; d_call: TRBD2; cdr3_aa: CASSLEAGGGTDTQYF; cdr3_nt: TGCGCCAGCAGCTTGGAGGCGGGAGGAGGCACAGATACGCAGTATTTT
clone_size: -; j_call: TRBJ2-1; v_call: TRBV29-1; d_call: TRBD2; cdr3_aa: CSVLADYNEQFF; cdr3_nt: TGCAGCGTACTAGCGGACTACAATGAGCAGTTCTTC
clone_size: -; j_call: TRBJ2-7; v_call: TRBV6-6; d_call: -; cdr3_aa: CASSYPQGYYEQYF; cdr3_nt: TGTGCCAGCAGTTACCCCCAGGGCTACTACGAGCAGTACTTC
clone_size: -; j_call: TRBJ2-5; v_call: TRBV20-1; d_call: TRBD1; cdr3_aa: CSARDRGETQYF; cdr3_nt: TGCAGTGCTAGAGACAGGGGGGAGACCCAGTACTTC
clone_size: few; j_call: TRBJ2-7; v_call: TRBV20-1; d_call: -; cdr3_aa: CSARDPMVSYEQYF; cdr3_nt: TGCAGTGCTAGAGATCCGATGGTTTCCTACGAGCAGTACTTC
clone_size: -; j_call: TRBJ1-2; v_call: TRBV30; d_call: -; cdr3_aa: CAWSVVDGVGYTF; cdr3_nt: TGTGCCTGGAGTGTAGTCGATGGGGTAGGCTACACCTTC
clone_size: -; j_call: TRBJ2-1; v_call: TRBV7-9; d_call: -; cdr3_aa: CASSLTGPHYNEQFF; cdr3_nt: TGTGCCAGCAGCCTGACAGGACCTCACTACAATGAGCAGTTCTTC
clone_size: -; j_call: TRBJ1-1; v_call: TRBV29-1; d_call: TRBD1; cdr3_aa: CSVVGQGNEAFF; cdr3_nt: TGCAGCGTTGTGGGACAGGGTAATGAAGCTTTCTTT
clone_size: once; j_call: TRBJ1-1; v_call: TRBV19; d_call: TRBD1; cdr3_aa: CASSTRRQGNTEAFF; cdr3_nt: TGTGCCAGTAGTACCCGACGACAGGGGAACACTGAAGCTTTCTTT
clone_size: -; j_call: TRBJ1-2; v_call: TRBV6-6; d_call: -; cdr3_aa: CASSYSTTSNYGYTF; cdr3_nt: TGTGCCAGCAGTTACTCGACTACCTCTAACTATGGCTACACCTTC
clone_size: few; j_call: TRBJ2-7; v_call: TRBV27; d_call: -; cdr3_aa: CASSFNNEQYF; cdr3_nt: TGTGCCAGCAGTTTTAACAACGAGCAGTACTTC
clone_size: -; j_call: TRBJ1-1; v_call: TRBV5-1; d_call: TRBD1; cdr3_aa: CASSLGLDRGETEAFF; cdr3_nt: TGCGCCAGCAGCTTGGGCCTAGACAGGGGGGAGACTGAAGCTTTCTTT
clone_size: -; j_call: TRBJ2-2; v_call: TRBV19; d_call: -; cdr3_aa: CASRVEENYNTGELFF; cdr3_nt: TGTGCCAGTAGGGTAGAGGAAAACTATAACACCGGGGAGCTGTTTTTT
clone_size: -; j_call: TRBJ1-2; v_call: TRBV19; d_call: -; cdr3_aa: CASSSEGNYGYTF; cdr3_nt: TGTGCCAGTTCATCGGAGGGGAACTATGGCTACACCTTC
clone_size: once; j_call: TRBJ2-1; v_call: TRBV6-2/TRBV6-3; d_call: TRBD2; cdr3_aa: CASSYARTSGMRSSYNEQFF; cdr3_nt: TGTGCCAGCAGTTACGCCCGGACTAGCGGAATGAGGAGCTCCTACAATGAGCAGTTCTTC
clone_size: -; j_call: TRBJ2-7; v_call: TRBV11-2; d_call: -; cdr3_aa: CASSLVLPWGGPSSSYEQYF; cdr3_nt: TGTGCCAGCAGCTTAGTTCTACCATGGGGCGGGCCCTCAAGCTCCTACGAGCAGTACTTC
clone_size: once; j_call: TRBJ2-1; v_call: TRBV4-1; d_call: TRBD1; cdr3_aa: CASSTRQQGSEQFF; cdr3_nt: TGCGCCAGCAGCACTCGTCAACAGGGGAGTGAGCAGTTCTTC
clone_size: -; j_call: TRBJ2-1; v_call: TRBV2; d_call: -; cdr3_aa: CASSPLRSEDEQFF; cdr3_nt: TGTGCCAGCAGCCCCTTGCGGAGTGAGGATGAGCAGTTCTTC
clone_size: -; j_call: TRBJ2-2; v_call: TRBV7-3; d_call: -; cdr3_aa: CASSPPVNSGELFF; cdr3_nt: TGTGCCAGCAGCCCCCCGGTGAACTCCGGGGAGCTGTTTTTT
clone_size: -; j_call: TRBJ1-2; v_call: TRBV6-1; d_call: TRBD1; cdr3_aa: CASRGQGIYGYTF; cdr3_nt: TGTGCCAGCAGGGGACAGGGCATCTATGGCTACACCTTC
clone_size: -; j_call: TRBJ2-3; v_call: TRBV14; d_call: TRBD2; cdr3_aa: CASSHSGTASGGIDTQYF; cdr3_nt: TGTGCCAGCAGCCATTCCGGTACTGCCAGCGGGGGAATAGATACGCAGTATTTT
clone_size: -; j_call: TRBJ2-1; v_call: TRBV6-2/TRBV6-3; d_call: -; cdr3_aa: CASGGPTGDEQFF; cdr3_nt: TGTGCCAGCGGGGGACCGACCGGAGATGAGCAGTTCTTC
clone_size: -; j_call: TRBJ2-1; v_call: TRBV9; d_call: -; cdr3_aa: CASSVAAYNEQFF; cdr3_nt: TGTGCCAGCAGCGTAGCGGCCTACAATGAGCAGTTCTTC
clone_size: -; j_call: TRBJ2-5; v_call: TRBV27; d_call: -; cdr3_aa: CASGNPGRPETQYF; cdr3_nt: TGTGCCAGCGGTAATCCAGGGCGTCCAGAGACCCAGTACTTC
clone_size: -; j_call: TRBJ2-5; v_call: TRBV5-6; d_call: -; cdr3_aa: CASSSQNQETQYF; cdr3_nt: TGTGCCAGCAGCTCACAGAATCAAGAGACCCAGTACTTC
clone_size: -; j_call: TRBJ2-3; v_call: TRBV20-1; d_call: -; cdr3_aa: CSAVGWYPTDTQYF; cdr3_nt: TGCAGTGCCGTGGGCTGGTACCCCACAGATACGCAGTATTTT
clone_size: -; j_call: TRBJ2-2; v_call: TRBV2; d_call: -; cdr3_aa: CASSVIGPDTGELFF; cdr3_nt: TGTGCCAGCAGTGTGATTGGTCCCGACACCGGGGAGCTGTTTTTT
clone_size: -; j_call: TRBJ1-2; v_call: TRBV29-1; d_call: -; cdr3_aa: CSVQAGLNYGYTF; cdr3_nt: TGCAGCGTTCAGGCAGGGCTCAACTATGGCTACACCTTC